Below are 32 T cell receptor beta chains sequenced from a single sample in a study of regulatory T cells in long-lasting Graves disease. Time point reported: newly diagnosed GD, antithyroid drugs for less than 3 months. The TCR library was made from RNA that had been extracted from PBMCs in TRIzol. In building TCR beta libraries, iRepertoire HTBI primers were used together with Arm-PCR of CDR3 regions. TCRdb reprocessed the multiplex PCR reads via MiXCR and lists one record per CDR3 protein. This table has 400,000 to 450,000 distinct CDR3 sequences, over 15% appearing once. These data also featured in a second study, about T cells in Graves' hyperthyroidism and ophthalmopathy.

The sequencing here drew on peripheral blood mononuclear cells (PBMCs), taken at new diagnosis, from a patient treated with antithyroid drugs. These receptors came from a woman aged 25 to 39 with Graves disease.

This clonotype showed up many times. This chain connects TRBV19 to TRBJ2-1; weak D call: TRBD2 (6 bases). Germline CDR1 is LNHDA and CDR2 is SQIVND (reference sequence). The ends were cut back, 6 bases at V and 2 bases at J, with 17 bases in the middle. The CDR3 contains 16 residues. The CDR3 reads CASSSLAHLTYNEQFF. DNA of the CDR3: TGTGCCAGTAGCTCACTAGCACATTTAACCTACAATGAGCAGTTCTTC.

The gene calls are TRBV19 and TRBJ2-1; TRBD1 aligns across 8 bases. This CDR3 contains 15 residues. From germline, CDR1 is LNHDA and CDR2 SQIVND (reference sequence). J gave up 7 bases and V 5 bases, and 10 bases lay outside the gene matches. The CDR3: CASSSRQGRRNEQFF. The CDR3 DNA is TGTGCCAGTAGTTCGCGACAGGGGAGAAGGAATGAGCAGTTCTTC.

This clonotype was seen only a few times. V usage is TRBV7-9 and J usage is TRBJ1-2, with 7 bases that match TRBD1. The CDR3 has 14 residues. Looked up from germline, CDR1 is SEHNR and CDR2 is FQNEAQ (reference sequence). V shed 7 bases, J shed 5 bases, and the junction held 10 bases outside the gene matches. The CDR3 sequence is CASKAVGTEYGYTF. The DNA for the CDR3 is TGTGCCAGCAAAGCCGTCGGGACAGAGTATGGCTACACCTTC.

This clonotype was observed a few times. The conserved phenylalanine or tryptophan normally closing the CDR3 is absent here, so this likely arose from a read error. The CDR3 is CSATGQATGTGELFS. CDR3 nucleotides: TGCAGTGCTACGGGACAGGCCACCGGGACCGGGGAGCTGTTTTCT. The V gene is TRBV20-1, the J gene TRBJ2-2, with 8 bases identical to TRBD1. The CDR3 consists of 15 residues. Trimming removed 4 bases from V and 5 bases from J; junction bases left unmatched: 9. Germline V gene lookup returns CDR1 DFQATT and CDR2 SNEGSKA (reference sequence).

This clonotype was counted only a few times. The chain employs TRBV10-3 and TRBJ2-1; no reliable D call. Per the germline V gene, CDR1 is ENHRY and CDR2 is SYGVKD. Trimming took 0 bases from V and 13 from J, leaving 10 bases between them. This CDR3 spans 12 amino acids. In DNA, the CDR3 is TGTGCCATCAGTGAGTCGGCGTATTCCCAGTTCTTC. It codes for CAISESAYSQFF.

Ten or more counts support this clonotype. This rearrangement joins TRBV20-1 to TRBJ2-5; D could derive from TRBD1 or TRBD2 (5 bases each). The germline gives CDR1 DFQATT, CDR2 SNEGSKA (reference sequence). The CDR3 has 13 amino acids. Deletions cut 6 bases from V and 2 bases from J, with 13 bases between. The DNA of the CDR3 is TGCAGTGCCCCGAGGGGTGGTCAAGAGACCCAGTACTTC. Translation: CSAPRGGQETQYF.

This clonotype occurred many times. The chain uses TRBV20-1 and TRBJ2-1; D might be TRBD1 (5 bases). The CDR3 is 17 residues long. Per germline, CDR1 DFQATT and CDR2 SNEGSKA (reference sequence). Trimming pared 3 bases from V and 9 bases from J, leaving 27 bases between. The CDR3 sequence is CSARPPPGNTNPREQFF. CDR3 nucleotide sequence: TGCAGTGCTAGGCCCCCGCCAGGGAACACCAATCCACGTGAGCAGTTCTTC.

Only a few counts were recorded for this clonotype. The chain uses TRBV30 and TRBJ2-3; D unresolved. Trimming removed 0 bases from V and 5 bases from J, with 6 bases in between. This CDR3 spans 12 amino acids. The V gene's germline CDR1 is GTSNPN and CDR2 SVGIG (reference sequence). Written as DNA, the CDR3 is TGTGCCTGGAGTGTCTCAGTAGATACGCAGTATTTT. It translates to CAWSVSVDTQYF.

V and J are TRBV7-9 and TRBJ2-1, with a weak D call TRBD1 (6 bases). Germline-derived CDR1 and CDR2 are SEHNR and FQNEAQ (reference sequence). V gave up 5 bases and J gave up 6 bases, with 20 bases separating them. CDR3 size: 16 residues. As DNA, the CDR3 is TGTGCCAGCAGCCCAACTGGGACACCTTACTCCAATGAGCAGTTCTTC. Translating it yields CASSPTGTPYSNEQFF.

The V gene is TRBV7-9, the J gene TRBJ2-7; D possibly corresponds to TRBD2 (6 bases). The CDR3 totals 15 residues. Germline values: CDR1 SEHNR, CDR2 FQNEAQ (reference sequence). Trimming took 5 bases from V and 1 from J, leaving 15 bases between them. CDR3 sequence (DNA): TGTGCCAGCAGCAACCAGGGAGGTCGATCCTACGAGCAGTACTTC. This codes for CASSNQGGRSYEQYF.

Only a few counts were recorded for this clonotype. The chain is built from TRBV7-9 and TRBJ2-5, with 9 bases that match TRBD1. The trim removed 4 bases at V and 0 bases at J, leaving 6 bases unmatched. The CDR3 is 16 amino acids. Germline CDR1 reads SEHNR; CDR2 reads FQNEAQ (reference sequence). The CDR3 DNA reads TGTGCCAGCAGCTCGATGACAGGGGGTTACCAAGAGACCCAGTACTTC. It codes for CASSSMTGGYQETQYF.

This clonotype was recorded a few times. V usage is TRBV24-1 and J usage is TRBJ1-5; 7 nucleotides match TRBD1. The trim removed 4 bases at V and 0 bases at J, leaving 2 bases unmatched. This CDR3 is 15 amino acids long. The germline gives CDR1 KGHDR, CDR2 SFDVKD. Here the CDR3 reads CATSDNRGSNQPQHF. The CDR3 bases are TGTGCCACCAGTGACAACAGGGGTAGCAATCAGCCCCAGCATTTT.

This clonotype was detected many times. CDR3 sequence: CASSFSGRTYNEQFF. The DNA of the CDR3 is TGTGCCAGCAGCTTTTCGGGGAGAACCTACAATGAGCAGTTCTTC. The chain recombines TRBV7-8 with TRBJ2-1; D may be TRBD2 (5 bases). The CDR3 is 15 residues long. Deletions cut 3 bases from V and 2 bases from J, with 11 bases between. Germline CDR1 and CDR2: SGHVS and FQNEAQ.

This clonotype was detected a few times. The rearrangement links TRBV7-3 to TRBJ2-1; D is uncertain. In germline, CDR1 is SGHTA, CDR2 FQGTGA. There are 14 residues in the CDR3. Trimming shortened V by 5 bases and J by 5 bases, and 13 bases separated the two germline ends. DNA of the CDR3: TGTGCCAGCAGCCCAAGCAGTGTCCACAATGAGCAGTTCTTC. Protein: CASSPSSVHNEQFF.

This clonotype appeared many times. The chain is built from TRBV29-1 and TRBJ2-1; TRBD2 aligns across 11 bases. The V and J ends lost 6 bases and 8 bases, in that order; junction bases with no gene match: 9. Per germline, CDR1 SQVTM and CDR2 ANQGSEA. CDR3 size: 14 residues. In DNA, the CDR3 is TGCAGCGTCCGTGCTAGCGGGAGGTTTGATGAGCAGTTCTTC. Its protein is CSVRASGRFDEQFF.

Concerning this clonotype itself: Mismatch with germline at one junction end may stem from a read error. The chain is built from TRBV10-3 and TRBJ2-7, with TRBD2 matching 7 bases. CDR1 and CDR2 (germline): ENHRY, SYGVKD. The CDR3 runs to 16 residues. This chain's CDR3 is CAFSESNLGGVYEQYF. CDR3 nucleotides: TGTGCCTTCAGTGAGTCGAACCTTGGGGGGGTCTACGAGCAGTACTTC.

This chain joins TRBV5-1 and TRBJ2-1, with D maybe TRBD2 (7 bases). CDR3 length equals 16 residues. Germline lookup yields CDR1 SGHRS and CDR2 YFSETQ. The V gene lost 1 base and the J gene lost 0 bases, with 11 bases spanning the gap. The DNA of the CDR3 is TGCGCCAGCAGCTTGAGAGGGGGGGACTCCTACAATGAGCAGTTCTTC. This sequence encodes CASSLRGGDSYNEQFF. Looking up the rest from reference TRBV5-1 and TRBJ2-1 gives the full variable domain: KAGVTQTPRYLIKTRGQQVTLSCSPISGHRSVSWYQQTPGQGLQFLFEYFSETQRNKGNFPGRFSGRQFSNSRSEMNVSTLELGDSALYLCASSLRGGDSYNEQFFGPGTRLTVL.

V usage is TRBV7-8 and J usage is TRBJ2-4; D is possibly TRBD2 (5 bases). The germline CDR1 and CDR2 sequences are SGHVS and FQNEAQ. CDR3 length equals 13 residues. Trimming shortened V by 2 bases and J by 5 bases, and 7 bases separated the two germline ends. Here the CDR3 reads CASSLFGENIQYF. CDR3 coding DNA: TGTGCCAGCAGCTTATTCGGGGAAAACATTCAGTACTTC. Based on the CDR3 plus reference TRBV7-8 and TRBJ2-4, the full variable domain is GAGVSQSPRYKVAKRGQDVALRCDPISGHVSLFWYQQALGQGPEFLTYFQNEAQLDKSGLPSDRFFAERPEGSVSTLKIQRTQQEDSAVYLCASSLFGENIQYFGAGTRLSVL.

The V and J genes are TRBV18 and TRBJ2-1; TRBD1 matches 10 bases. Germline values: CDR1 KGHSH, CDR2 LQKENI. V was pared by 3 bases and J by 10 bases, with 6 bases of the junction left unmatched. The CDR3 runs to 14 residues. This CDR3 reads CASSPDRGRYEQFF. In DNA, the CDR3 is TGTGCCAGCTCACCCGACAGGGGGCGGTACGAGCAGTTCTTC.

This clonotype occurred many times. J is TRBJ2-3 and V is TRBV18; D perhaps matches TRBD1 (6 bases). Germline V CDR1 and CDR2: KGHSH, LQKENI. The CDR3 consists of 19 residues. V was shortened by 3 bases and J by 2 bases, with 24 bases between the two germline ends. The CDR3 region has the DNA TGTGCCAGCTCACCGAAAGTGGCGCCCCGGACAGAGAACACAGATACGCAGTATTTT. Residues: CASSPKVAPRTENTDTQYF. Filled out from reference TRBV18 and TRBJ2-3, the complete variable domain reads NAGVMQNPRHLVRRRGQEARLRCSPMKGHSHVYWYRQLPEEGLKFMVYLQKENIIDESGMPKERFSAEFPKEGPSILRIQQVVRGDSAAYFCASSPKVAPRTENTDTQYFGPGTRLTVL.

This clonotype was seen repeatedly, ten times or more. The gene calls are TRBV7-2 and TRBJ2-7; D uncertain. V was shortened by 4 bases and J by 0 bases, with 13 bases between the two germline ends. This CDR3 is 15 amino acids long. Germline CDR1 reads SGHTA; CDR2 reads FQGNSA. CDR3 residues: CASSYDTGSSYEQYF. In DNA form, the CDR3 reads TGTGCCAGCAGCTACGACACTGGAAGCTCCTACGAGCAGTACTTC.

This clonotype was counted at least ten times. An end of the junction differs from the germline gene, which may be a read error. The V and J genes are TRBV6-1 and TRBJ2-3; the match to TRBD1 covers 7 bases. Germline CDR1 reads MNHNS; CDR2 reads SASEGT. There are 16 residues in the CDR3. The CDR3 region is CASREVTGVGADTQYF. The CDR3 nucleotides read TGTGCCAGCAGGGAAGTTACAGGGGTCGGCGCAGATACGCAGTATTTT.

Details on this clonotype: One end of the junction fails to match germline, which may point to a read error. The chain uses TRBV14 and TRBJ2-2; 7 positions match TRBD1. The CDR3 is 15 residues long. Germline CDR1 reads SGHDN; CDR2 reads FVKESK. The CDR3, as DNA: TGCGCCAGCAGGGGGAACAGGGCGATCACCGGGGAGCTGTTTTTT. It yields the protein CASRGNRAITGELFF.

This clonotype was counted at least ten times. CDR3 sequence (DNA): TGCGCCAGCAGCCAAGATTGGGGCCGCGAGCAGTACTTC. Amino acid sequence: CASSQDWGREQYF. This chain connects TRBV4-1 to TRBJ2-7; D possibly corresponds to TRBD1 (5 bases). In germline, CDR1 is MGHRA, CDR2 YSYEKL. Trimming took off 0 bases at V and 6 bases at J, with 9 bases between the two ends. This CDR3 has 13 residues.

This clonotype appeared many times. This chain joins TRBV6-5 and TRBJ2-1; D not resolved. V was trimmed by 4 bases and J by 14 bases, leaving 12 bases between them. The germline CDR1 and CDR2 sequences are MNHEY and SVGAGI. There are 11 residues in the CDR3. The CDR3 loop is CASSLSTVEFF. For the CDR3, the DNA is TGTGCCAGCAGTTTGTCGACTGTTGAGTTCTTC.

This clonotype was recorded many times. This chain connects TRBV11-2 to TRBJ2-7, with D possibly TRBD2 on 5 matching bases. Germline CDR1 is SGHAT and CDR2 is FQNNGV. The V end lost 3 bases, the J end lost 9 bases, and 18 bases lay between the germline ends. The CDR3 is made up of 14 amino acids. The CDR3 coding sequence is TGTGCCAGCAGCTTTCCCGGGGTTGTCTTGGGGCAGTACTTC. It codes for CASSFPGVVLGQYF. Full variable domain (rest looked up from reference TRBV11-2 and TRBJ2-7): EAGVAQSPRYKIIEKRQSVAFWCNPISGHATLYWYQQILGQGPKLLIQFQNNGVVDDSQLPKDRFSAERLKGVDSTLKIQPAKLEDSAVYLCASSFPGVVLGQYFGPGTRLTVT.

This clonotype was seen at least ten times. The V gene is TRBV18, the J gene TRBJ2-7; tentative D call: TRBD1 (6 bases). Trimming shortened V by 0 bases and J by 3 bases, and 12 bases separated the two germline ends. This CDR3 contains 15 residues. Germline loops: CDR1 KGHSH, CDR2 LQKENI. CDR3 sequence: CASSPPSQGSYEQYF. DNA of the CDR3: TGTGCCAGCTCACCACCGTCCCAGGGGAGCTACGAGCAGTACTTC. Based on the CDR3 plus reference TRBV18 and TRBJ2-7, the full variable domain is NAGVMQNPRHLVRRRGQEARLRCSPMKGHSHVYWYRQLPEEGLKFMVYLQKENIIDESGMPKERFSAEFPKEGPSILRIQQVVRGDSAAYFCASSPPSQGSYEQYFGPGTRLTVT.

This clonotype has ten or more counts. The chain links TRBV11-2 to TRBJ2-1, with D uncertain. Between the trimmed V and J ends, which lost 0 bases and 2 bases, there was a span of 8 bases. In germline, CDR1 is SGHAT, CDR2 FQNNGV. The CDR3 totals 15 residues. CDR3 nucleotides: TGTGCCAGCAGCTTAGACTATGATACCTACAATGAGCAGTTCTTC. Protein product: CASSLDYDTYNEQFF.

This clonotype has ten or more counts. The rearrangement links TRBV15 to TRBJ2-5, with 9 bases that match TRBD1. CDR1 LNHNV and CDR2 YYDKDF come from the germline V gene (reference sequence). The junction had 2 bases not matched to a gene; V was cut back by 2 bases and J by 4 bases. The CDR3 consists of 14 residues. The CDR3 bases are TGTGCCACCAGCAGAACAGGGGGCGGAGAGACCCAGTACTTC. Translation: CATSRTGGGETQYF.

This clonotype was recorded many times. This chain joins TRBV10-1 and TRBJ2-1, with a weak D call TRBD2 (5 bases). The V gene lost 5 bases and the J gene lost 0 bases, with 14 bases spanning the gap. Germline V lookup: CDR1 WNHNN, CDR2 SYGVQD (reference sequence). The CDR3 loop spans 16 amino acids. CDR3 sequence reads: CASSPDLSNSYNEQFF. CDR3 coding DNA: TGCGCCAGCAGTCCGGACTTGTCGAACTCCTACAATGAGCAGTTCTTC.

Concerning this clonotype: It may be a read error: a sequence one base away is much more abundant. The genes are TRBV11-2 and TRBJ2-4; 7 bases fit TRBD2. V was clipped by 1 base and J by 3 bases; unmatched bases: 12. This CDR3 spans 18 amino acids. Looked up from germline, CDR1 is SGHAT and CDR2 is FQNNGV. This CDR3 is CASSLGPAGSMDKNIQYF. The CDR3 DNA reads TGTGCCAGCAGCTTAGGACCAGCGGGATCGATGGACAAAAACATTCAGTACTTC.

The chain is built from TRBV19 and TRBJ2-2, with D perhaps matching TRBD2 (6 bases). Germline V gene sequence: CDR1 LNHDA, CDR2 SQIVND (reference sequence). The V end was cut by 7 bases, the J end by 8 bases, with 11 bases between. CDR3 length equals 12 residues. CDR3 loop: CASKTAGGELFF. CDR3 nucleotides: TGTGCCAGTAAGACCGCGGGAGGGGAGCTGTTTTTT.